A selection of T cell receptor beta chains follows, all from one sample in a study of cytomegalovirus exposure and HLA in healthy donors. The table came from immunoSEQ multiplex PCR; TCRdb's copy has only in-frame clones and leaves some out. Recorded for this sample: over 45,000 clones. The sequencing sample was made of PBMCs. These receptors all stem from a woman between 40 and 50 years old in good health and CMV-seronegative. Both conserved end residues are part of each CDR3. Each record gives: CDR3 length, D gene, J gene, V gene, CDR3 DNA, CDR3 protein. A D gene is named only where the DNA matches it firmly.

16 - TRBJ1-2 TRBV4-3 TGCGCCAGCAGCCAGTCACGGGGAGGGAGGGGCTATGGCTACACCTTC CASSQSRGGRGYGYTF
13 - TRBJ2-7 TRBV5-1 TGCGCCAGCCGGGCGGGTACCGGCTACGAGCAGTACTTC CASRAGTGYEQYF
14 - TRBJ1-2 TRBV9 TGTGCCAGCAGCTCCCTTGGGAGTTTGGGCGGCTACACCTTC CASSSLGSLGGYTF
15 TRBD2 TRBJ2-5 TRBV4-3 TGCGCCAGCAGCCCTAGCGGAAGAATCCAAGAGACCCAGTACTTC CASSPSGRIQETQYF
15 TRBD1 TRBJ1-2 TRBV6-1 TGTGCCAGCAGTGACCAACAGGGGGCGCGTGATGGCTACACCTTC CASSDQQGARDGYTF
18 TRBD1 TRBJ1-5 TRBV9 TGTGCCAGCAACGTAATAAACGCCGGGGGACAGCGCAATCAGCCCCAGCATTTT CASNVINAGGQRNQPQHF
14 - TRBJ1-5 TRBV18 TGTGCCAGCTCACCAAGCACGGGGGATCAGCCCCAGCATTTT CASSPSTGDQPQHF
13 - TRBJ2-1 TRBV7-2 TGTGCCAGCAGCTTGGGACTTTCGGGTGAGCAGTTCTTC CASSLGLSGEQFF
15 - TRBJ2-3 TRBV29-1 TGCAGCGTTGTACTGCGGGCCCCTAGCACAGATACGCAGTATTTT CSVVLRAPSTDTQYF
13 - TRBJ2-5 TRBV11-3 TGTGCCAGCAGCTTAGGACAGAGCGAGACCCAGTACTTC CASSLGQSETQYF
15 TRBD2 TRBJ2-7 TRBV28 TGTGCCAGCAGATTACCTAGCGGGATTGGGTACGAGCAGTACTTC CASRLPSGIGYEQYF
16 TRBD2 TRBJ2-5 TRBV4-2 TGTGCCAGCAGCTCTAGGACTAGCGGGAGCCAAGAGACCCAGTACTTC CASSSRTSGSQETQYF
14 - TRBJ2-7 TRBV6-5 TGTGCCAGCAGTTACTCCTATAAGGCGGACGAGCAGTACTTC CASSYSYKADEQYF
14 - TRBJ2-1 TRBV15 TGTGCCACCAGCAGAACCCGACTAGACTATGAGCAGTTCTTC CATSRTRLDYEQFF
15 - TRBJ2-1 TRBV9 TGTGCCAGCAGTTTATCGGGGAGACTCTACAATGAGCAGTTCTTC CASSLSGRLYNEQFF
14 - TRBJ1-3 TRBV29-1 TGCAGCGTTGCAGAGGGGCAGAAAGGAAACACCATATATTTT CSVAEGQKGNTIYF
15 TRBD1 TRBJ2-7 TRBV7-2 TGTGCCAGCAGCTTAGGAACAGGGGGTACCTACGAGCAGTACTTC CASSLGTGGTYEQYF
16 TRBD2 TRBJ2-7 TRBV5-1 TGCGCCAGCAGCTTGGTGACGGGGGGGAGAACCTACGAGCAGTACTTC CASSLVTGGRTYEQYF
14 TRBD1 TRBJ2-7 TRBV5-1 TGCGCCAGCAGCCCTAGGACAGGGGTTATAGAGCAGTACTTC CASSPRTGVIEQYF
15 - TRBJ1-1 TRBV6-1 TGTGCCAGCAGTGAATCGGCAGGCTTGAACACTGAAGCTTTCTTT CASSESAGLNTEAFF
14 TRBD1 TRBJ1-1 TRBV30 TGTGCCTGGCAAAAGGAACGACAGGGGCCTATAGCTTTCTTT CAWQKERQGPIAFF
16 TRBD2 TRBJ2-2 TRBV19 TGTGCCAGTACCTACGGACTAGCCTCTCCCACCGGGGAGCTGTTTTTT CASTYGLASPTGELFF
14 - TRBJ1-2 TRBV9 TGTGCCAGCAGCGTAGAGAGTCCGGGGATGGGCTACACCTTC CASSVESPGMGYTF
14 - TRBJ1-1 TRBV5-4 TGTGCCAGCAGCCTCCAGGGGCGAGGAACTGAAGCTTTCTTT CASSLQGRGTEAFF
13 - TRBJ1-1 TRBV9 TGTGCCAGCAGCGTAGAGTCGGGCACTGAAGCTTTCTTT CASSVESGTEAFF
16 TRBD1 TRBJ1-5 TRBV19 TGTGCCAGTAGTCCGAGGACAGGGGGTGGCAATCAGCCCCAGCATTTT CASSPRTGGGNQPQHF
15 TRBD1 TRBJ2-7 TRBV5-8 TGTGCCAGCAGCCGTCCTGGGACAGGCTACTACGAGCAGTACTTC CASSRPGTGYYEQYF
16 TRBD2 TRBJ2-5 TRBV5-5 TGTGCCAGCAGCCCCGCCCGGACTAGCGGGAGTGGGGAGCAGTACTTC CASSPARTSGSGEQYF
15 - TRBJ1-1 TRBV11-2 TGTGCCAGCAGCTTAAGCTCGCTATGGAACACTGAAGCTTTCTTT CASSLSSLWNTEAFF
15 - TRBJ1-4 TRBV9 TGTGCCAGCAGCGTACAGACAGGCATAAATGAAAAACTGTTTTTT CASSVQTGINEKLFF
17 - TRBJ2-7 TRBV18 TGTGCCAGCTCACCACCGGGGAGCGGAATGGGATCCTACGAGCAGTACTTC CASSPPGSGMGSYEQYF
13 - TRBJ1-2 TRBV6-1 TGTGCCAGCAGTGAAGTCCGAGGGTACGGCTACACCTTC CASSEVRGYGYTF
15 - TRBJ1-1 TRBV5-6 TGTGCCAGCAGCTTTTTTTCAGGATCAAACACTGAAGCTTTCTTT CASSFFSGSNTEAFF